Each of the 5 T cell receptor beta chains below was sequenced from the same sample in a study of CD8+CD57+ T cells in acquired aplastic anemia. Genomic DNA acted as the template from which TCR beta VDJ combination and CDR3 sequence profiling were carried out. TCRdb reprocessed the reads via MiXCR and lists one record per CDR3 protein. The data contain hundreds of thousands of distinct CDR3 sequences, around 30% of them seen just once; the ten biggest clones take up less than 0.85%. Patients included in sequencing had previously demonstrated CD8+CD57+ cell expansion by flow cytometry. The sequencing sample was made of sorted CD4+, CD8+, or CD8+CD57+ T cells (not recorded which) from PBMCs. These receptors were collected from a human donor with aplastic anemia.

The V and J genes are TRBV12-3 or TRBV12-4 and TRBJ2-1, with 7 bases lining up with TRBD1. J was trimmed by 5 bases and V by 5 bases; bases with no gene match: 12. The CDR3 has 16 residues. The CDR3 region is CASSKNTGAGNNEQFF. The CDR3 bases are TGTGCCAGCAGTAAGAACACAGGGGCCGGGAACAATGAGCAGTTCTTC.

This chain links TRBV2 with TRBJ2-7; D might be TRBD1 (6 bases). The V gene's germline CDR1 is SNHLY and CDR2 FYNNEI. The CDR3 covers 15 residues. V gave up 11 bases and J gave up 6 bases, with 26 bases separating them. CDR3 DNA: TGTGCCGGCACGGCTTTGACTGGGGACACGGGCGAGCAGTACTTC. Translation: CAGTALTGDTGEQYF.

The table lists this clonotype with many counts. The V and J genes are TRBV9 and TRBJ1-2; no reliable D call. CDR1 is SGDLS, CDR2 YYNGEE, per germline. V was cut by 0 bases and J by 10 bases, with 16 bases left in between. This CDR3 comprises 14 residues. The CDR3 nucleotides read TGTGCCAGCAGCGTAGCCGGTACCTCCTTGGACTACACCTTC. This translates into CASSVAGTSLDYTF.

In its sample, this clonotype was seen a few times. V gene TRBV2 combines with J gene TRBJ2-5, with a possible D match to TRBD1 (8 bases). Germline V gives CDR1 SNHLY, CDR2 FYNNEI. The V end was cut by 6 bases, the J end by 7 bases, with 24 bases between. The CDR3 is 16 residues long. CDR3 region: CASSRGRGMGFGTQYF. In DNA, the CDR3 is TGTGCCAGCAGCAGGGGGCGGGGGATGGGATTCGGGACCCAGTACTTC.

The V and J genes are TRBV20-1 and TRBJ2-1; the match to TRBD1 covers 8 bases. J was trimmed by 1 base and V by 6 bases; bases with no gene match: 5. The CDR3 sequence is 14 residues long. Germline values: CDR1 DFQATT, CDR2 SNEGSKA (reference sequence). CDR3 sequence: CSAPGQGSYNEQFF. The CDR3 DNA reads TGCAGTGCCCCTGGACAGGGTTCCTACAATGAGCAGTTCTTC.